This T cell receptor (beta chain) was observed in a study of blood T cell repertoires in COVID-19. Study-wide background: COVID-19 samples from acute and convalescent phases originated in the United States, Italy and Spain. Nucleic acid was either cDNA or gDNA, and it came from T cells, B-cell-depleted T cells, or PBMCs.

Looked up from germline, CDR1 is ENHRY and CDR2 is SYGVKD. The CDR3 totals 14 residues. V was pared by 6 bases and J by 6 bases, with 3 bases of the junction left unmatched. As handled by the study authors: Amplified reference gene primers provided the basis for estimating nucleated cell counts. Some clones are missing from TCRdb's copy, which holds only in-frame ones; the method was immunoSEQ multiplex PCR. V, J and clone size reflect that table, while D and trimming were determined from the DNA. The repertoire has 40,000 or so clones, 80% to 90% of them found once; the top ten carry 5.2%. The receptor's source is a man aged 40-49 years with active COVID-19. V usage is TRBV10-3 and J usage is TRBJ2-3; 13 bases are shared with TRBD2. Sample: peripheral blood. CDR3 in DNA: TGTGCCATCAGACTAGCGGGAGGGCCGGATACGCAGTATTTT. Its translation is CAIRLAGGPDTQYF.